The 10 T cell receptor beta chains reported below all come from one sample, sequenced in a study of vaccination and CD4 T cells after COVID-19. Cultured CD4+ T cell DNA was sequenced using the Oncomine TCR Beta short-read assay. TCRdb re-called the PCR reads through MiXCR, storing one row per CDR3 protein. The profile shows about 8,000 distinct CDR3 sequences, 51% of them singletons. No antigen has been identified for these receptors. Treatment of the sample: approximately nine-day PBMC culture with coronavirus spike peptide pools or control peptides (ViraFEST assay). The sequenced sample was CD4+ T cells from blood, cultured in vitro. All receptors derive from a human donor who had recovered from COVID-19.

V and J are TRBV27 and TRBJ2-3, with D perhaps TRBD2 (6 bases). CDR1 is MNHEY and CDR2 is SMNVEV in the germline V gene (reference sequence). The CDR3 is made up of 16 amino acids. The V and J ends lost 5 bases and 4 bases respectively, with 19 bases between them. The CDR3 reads CASSITGLGGPDTQYF. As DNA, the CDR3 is TGTGCCAGCAGTATAACGGGACTCGGGGGACCAGATACGCAGTATTTT.

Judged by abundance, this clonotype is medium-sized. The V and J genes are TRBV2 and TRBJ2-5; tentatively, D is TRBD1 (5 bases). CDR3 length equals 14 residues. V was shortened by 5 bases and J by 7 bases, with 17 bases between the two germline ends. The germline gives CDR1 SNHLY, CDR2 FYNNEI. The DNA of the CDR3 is TGTGCCAGCAGTCGGTCGCAGGGCTGGGGGACCCAGTACTTC. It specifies CASSRSQGWGTQYF.

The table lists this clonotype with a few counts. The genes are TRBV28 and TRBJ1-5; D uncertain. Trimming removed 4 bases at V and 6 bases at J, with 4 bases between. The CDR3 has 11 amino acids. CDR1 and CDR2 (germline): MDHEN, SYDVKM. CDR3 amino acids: CASSSLQPQHF. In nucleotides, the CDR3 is TGTGCCAGCAGTTCTCTTCAGCCCCAGCATTTT. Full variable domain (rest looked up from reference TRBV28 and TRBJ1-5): DVKVTQSSRYLVKRTGEKVFLECVQDMDHENMFWYRQDPGLGLRLIYFSYDVKMKEKGDIPEGYSVSREKKERFSLILESASTNQTSMYLCASSSLQPQHFGDGTRLSIL.

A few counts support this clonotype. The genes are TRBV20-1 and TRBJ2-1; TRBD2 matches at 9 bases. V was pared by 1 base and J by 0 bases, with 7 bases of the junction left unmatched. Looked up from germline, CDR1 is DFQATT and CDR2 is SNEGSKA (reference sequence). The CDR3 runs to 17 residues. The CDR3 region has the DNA TGCAGTGCTAGAGGGGATAGCGGGAGAAGCTCCTACAATGAGCAGTTCTTC. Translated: CSARGDSGRSSYNEQFF.

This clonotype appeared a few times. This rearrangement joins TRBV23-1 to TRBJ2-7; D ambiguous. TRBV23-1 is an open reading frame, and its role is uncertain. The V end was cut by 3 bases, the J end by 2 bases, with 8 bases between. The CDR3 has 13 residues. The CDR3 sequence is CASSQTPTYEQYF. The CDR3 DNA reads TGCGCCAGCAGTCAGACCCCTACCTACGAGCAGTACTTC.

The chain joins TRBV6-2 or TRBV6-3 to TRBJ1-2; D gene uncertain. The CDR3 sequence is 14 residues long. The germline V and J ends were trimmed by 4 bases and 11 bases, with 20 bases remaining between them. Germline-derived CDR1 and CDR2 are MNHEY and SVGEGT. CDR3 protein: CASSSEHLRSGYTF. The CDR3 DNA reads TGTGCCAGCAGTTCCGAACACCTAAGGTCGGGTTACACCTTC.

CDR3 protein: CASSSVRGGEQYF. The CDR3 coding sequence is TGTGCCAGCAGCTCCGTCCGGGGGGGTGAGCAGTACTTC. The chain carries TRBV7-2 and TRBJ2-7, with TRBD2 matching over 8 bases. From germline, CDR1 is SGHTA and CDR2 FQGNSA. The CDR3 consists of 13 residues. The trim removed 4 bases at V and 7 bases at J, leaving 6 bases unmatched.

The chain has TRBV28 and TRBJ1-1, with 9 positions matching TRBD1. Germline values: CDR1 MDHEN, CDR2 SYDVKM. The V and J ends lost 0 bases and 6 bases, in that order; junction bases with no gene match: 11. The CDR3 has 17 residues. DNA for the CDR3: TGTGCCAGCAGTTTATGGGGCGGACAGGGGACAAGACCTGAAGCTTTCTTT. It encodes CASSLWGGQGTRPEAFF.

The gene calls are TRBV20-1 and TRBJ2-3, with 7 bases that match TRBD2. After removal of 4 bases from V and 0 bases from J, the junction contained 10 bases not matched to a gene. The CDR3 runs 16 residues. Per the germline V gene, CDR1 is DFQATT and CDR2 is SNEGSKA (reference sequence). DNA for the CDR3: TGCAGTGCTACGAACATCGAGCGGGGTAGCACAGATACGCAGTATTTT. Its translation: CSATNIERGSTDTQYF.

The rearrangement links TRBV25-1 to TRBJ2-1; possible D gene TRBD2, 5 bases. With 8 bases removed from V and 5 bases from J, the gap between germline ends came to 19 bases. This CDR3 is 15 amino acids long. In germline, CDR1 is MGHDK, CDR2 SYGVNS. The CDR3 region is CASVEGGWAHNEQFF. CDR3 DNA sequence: TGTGCCAGCGTAGAGGGCGGGTGGGCTCACAATGAGCAGTTCTTC.